The rows below give T cell receptor beta chains drawn from one sample of a study of cytomegalovirus exposure and HLA in healthy donors. The table came from immunoSEQ multiplex PCR; TCRdb's copy has only in-frame clones and leaves some out. The sample data list around 70,000 clones. Specimen: PBMCs. The receptors derive from a woman aged 40-49 years in good health and CMV-seropositive. Both conserved end residues are part of each CDR3. D genes are given only for firm matches.

V gene	D gene	J gene	CDR3 DNA	CDR3 protein
TRBV10-1	-	TRBJ1-1	TGCGCCAGCGTCGAGTTAATTGAAGCTTTCTTT	CASVELIEAFF
TRBV5-5	TRBD2	TRBJ2-1	TGTGCCAGCAGCTTTCGCCCGTCCGGGACTAGCGGGTACAATGAGCAGTTCTTC	CASSFRPSGTSGYNEQFF
TRBV5-6	-	TRBJ2-1	TGTGCCAGCATCAAGCTGGTCTCCTACAATGAGCAGTTCTTC	CASIKLVSYNEQFF
TRBV28	-	TRBJ1-3	TGTGCCAGCAGTTTATATGGGCGAAGGGGAAACACCATATATTTT	CASSLYGRRGNTIYF
TRBV7-9	TRBD1	TRBJ2-7	TGTGCCAGCAGCTCCCCCGACAGACAGGGGATCTACGAGCAGTACTTC	CASSSPDRQGIYEQYF
TRBV30	-	TRBJ2-1	TGTGCCTGGAGGGGGGCTTCCTCCTACAATGAGCAGTTCTTC	CAWRGASSYNEQFF
TRBV10-1	TRBD1	TRBJ1-2	TGCGCCAGCAGTGAGCCGCCTGGACAGGAACATTCTAGAAGCGGCTACACCTTC	CASSEPPGQEHSRSGYTF
TRBV7-9	-	TRBJ2-1	TGTGCCAGCAGCTTAGTGGCCAATGAGCAGTTCTTC	CASSLVANEQFF
TRBV6-4	TRBD2	TRBJ2-3	TGTGCCAGCAGTGATTCGATAGCGGGAGGGAGCACAGATACGCAGTATTTT	CASSDSIAGGSTDTQYF
TRBV7-2	TRBD2	TRBJ2-1	TGTGCCAGCAGCTTCCTAGCGGGGACCTACAATGAGCAGTTCTTC	CASSFLAGTYNEQFF
TRBV6-5	-	TRBJ1-1	TGTGCCAGCAGTCCCACTATCGAGACTGAAGCTTTCTTT	CASSPTIETEAFF
TRBV7-9	TRBD2	TRBJ2-3	TGTGCCAGCAGACCACCGGGACTAGCGGTCACAGATACGCAGTATTTT	CASRPPGLAVTDTQYF
TRBV28	-	TRBJ2-1	TGTGCCAGCAGTTTGGGGGGGCTTGATAGCGCTATCTTCTACAATGAGCAGTTCTTC	CASSLGGLDSAIFYNEQFF
TRBV28	-	TRBJ1-2	TGTGCCAGCAGTAGGAGACAGACCTCTAGGCCTGGCTACACCTTC	CASSRRQTSRPGYTF
TRBV5-5	-	TRBJ1-4	TGTGCCAGCAGCTTGGTGAGGGATGAAAAACTGTTTTTT	CASSLVRDEKLFF
TRBV30	-	TRBJ1-1	TGTGCCTGGAGTCCACAGACCACTGAAGCTTTCTTT	CAWSPQTTEAFF
TRBV5-6	TRBD2	TRBJ2-5	TGTGCCAGCAGCTCCCAGACTAGCGGGGGGGCCGAGAAGACCCAGTACTTC	CASSSQTSGGAEKTQYF
TRBV10-3	TRBD1	TRBJ2-1	TGTGCCATCAGTGAGGCTGGGACAGGGGGCGGTCGTTACAATGAGCAGTTCTTC	CAISEAGTGGGRYNEQFF
TRBV15	TRBD2	TRBJ2-3	TGTGCCACCAGCAGAGGAAGCGGGGGGGCCGCAGATACGCAGTATTTT	CATSRGSGGAADTQYF
TRBV27	-	TRBJ1-6	TGTGCCAGCAGTTTAAGAAGTTCCGGGGGTATCTATAATTCACCCCTCCACTTT	CASSLRSSGGIYNSPLHF
TRBV15	TRBD1	TRBJ1-4	TGTGCCACCAGCAGAGACCGGCAGGGGGTTAATGAAAAACTGTTTTTT	CATSRDRQGVNEKLFF
TRBV18	-	TRBJ2-3	TGTGCCAGCTCACCTCCCGGACTCGCTACGCAGTATTTT	CASSPPGLATQYF
TRBV18	-	TRBJ1-1	TGTGCCAGCTCACCAACATTGGACAGCCTGAACACTGAAGCTTTCTTT	CASSPTLDSLNTEAFF
TRBV10-2	-	TRBJ1-5	TGCGCCAGCAGTGGCGGAGCGGCTAGCAATCAGCCCCAGCATTTT	CASSGGAASNQPQHF
TRBV27	TRBD1	TRBJ1-2	TGTGCCAGCAGTTCTGCCGGGACAGGAGCAAGCTACACCTTC	CASSSAGTGASYTF
TRBV7-9	TRBD2	TRBJ2-1	TGTGCCAGCAGCTTAGATTCTGATCGAGCGGGATTAGGTGAGCAGTTCTTC	CASSLDSDRAGLGEQFF
TRBV18	TRBD2	TRBJ2-7	TGTGCCAGCTCACCTTCCCTAGCGGAGAGCTCCTACGAGCAGTACTTC	CASSPSLAESSYEQYF
TRBV7-3	-	TRBJ2-3	TGTGCCAGCAGCCCAGGCGGGGCGCGGGCAGATACGCAGTATTTT	CASSPGGARADTQYF
TRBV7-3	-	TRBJ2-6	TGTGCCAGTGGGAGGGGGGGCACTGAGGCCAACGTCCTGACTTTC	CASGRGGTEANVLTF
TRBV29-1	-	TRBJ2-5	TGCAGCGCGGGACTGGAACAAGAGACCCAGTACTTC	CSAGLEQETQYF
TRBV2	-	TRBJ1-3	TGTGCCAGCAGTGTGGACAGTAGAAACACCATATATTTT	CASSVDSRNTIYF
TRBV15	TRBD2	TRBJ2-5	TGTGCCACCAGCAGAGAGGGACTAGAAGTTCAGACCCAGTACTTC	CATSREGLEVQTQYF
TRBV7-9	TRBD1	TRBJ2-5	TGTGCCAGCGACTGGACAGGTCTTCAAGAGACCCAGTACTTC	CASDWTGLQETQYF
TRBV27	TRBD1	TRBJ2-2	TGTGCCAGCAAACGGACAGGTGGGAACACCGGGGAGCTGTTTTTT	CASKRTGGNTGELFF
TRBV5-1	-	TRBJ2-3	TGCGCCAGCAGCTTGGGGCAGAATACAGATACGCAGTATTTT	CASSLGQNTDTQYF
TRBV7-2	TRBD1	TRBJ1-5	TGTGCCAGCAGCTTTCGGACAGGGGTTAGCAATCAGCCCCAGCATTTT	CASSFRTGVSNQPQHF
TRBV7-2	-	TRBJ1-5	TGTGCCAGCAGCTACAGGGTGGATCAGCCCCAGCATTTT	CASSYRVDQPQHF
TRBV9	TRBD1	TRBJ1-2	TGTGCCAGCAGCGCGGGACAGGGTCGACGGGGCTACACCTTC	CASSAGQGRRGYTF
TRBV5-1	TRBD2	TRBJ2-3	TGCGCCAGCAGCTTGGTTACTAGCGGGGGGGATACGCAGTATTTT	CASSLVTSGGDTQYF
TRBV25-1	TRBD1	TRBJ2-3	TGTGCCAGCAGCGTAAGCCTCCGACAGGGATCTAGCACAGATACGCAGTATTTT	CASSVSLRQGSSTDTQYF
TRBV20-1	-	TRBJ2-1	TGCAGTGCTAGAGCCCTGTCTGAGCAGTTCTTC	CSARALSEQFF
TRBV11-2	-	TRBJ2-5	TGTGCCAGCCCTTGGGCCGGTCAGCAAGAGACCCAGTACTTC	CASPWAGQQETQYF
TRBV7-3	-	TRBJ2-1	TGTGCCAGCAGCTCCCCAAATAATGAGCAGTTCTTC	CASSSPNNEQFF
TRBV10-3	-	TRBJ2-7	TGTGCCATCAGTGCCGGAGGGGGCCCCTACGAGCAGTACTTC	CAISAGGGPYEQYF
TRBV13	TRBD1	TRBJ2-7	TGTGCCAGCAGCCCCAATCTAGGGGACAGATCCTACGAGCAGTACTTC	CASSPNLGDRSYEQYF
TRBV9	-	TRBJ2-5	TGTGCCAGCAGCGTAGGAGGAGGGATATCCATAGAGACCCAGTACTTC	CASSVGGGISIETQYF
TRBV29-1	TRBD1	TRBJ2-5	TGCAGCGTTGAAGCTAGGGGGCCTCGAGAGACCCAGTACTTC	CSVEARGPRETQYF
TRBV29-1	-	TRBJ1-1	TGCAGCGTTCTAAATATGAACACTGAAGCTTTCTTT	CSVLNMNTEAFF
TRBV5-1	-	TRBJ2-5	TGCGCCAGCAGCTACACGGGCCACAGGGAAGAGACCCAGTACTTC	CASSYTGHREETQYF